This T cell receptor (beta chain) was retrieved from a study of T cell changes during pregnancy in multiple sclerosis. The table came from immunoSEQ multiplex PCR; TCRdb's copy has only in-frame clones and leaves some out. The sample carries just under 65,000 clones, about 90% recorded once. Trimming shortened V by 0 bases and J by 2 bases, and 10 bases separated the two germline ends. Germline CDR1 is KGHSH and CDR2 is LQKENI. There are 16 residues in the CDR3. The rearrangement joins TRBV18 to TRBJ2-2, with TRBD1 as a possible D gene (5 bases). This receptor was obtained from a female donor in good health, enrolled as a control in a pregnancy study. Here the sequenced sample was peripheral blood, taken in the second trimester of pregnancy. CDR3 region: CASSPPSGHNTGELFF. In DNA form, the CDR3 reads TGTGCCAGCTCACCACCGTCAGGGCACAACACCGGGGAGCTGTTTTTT. Looking up the rest from reference TRBV18 and TRBJ2-2 gives the full variable domain: NAGVMQNPRHLVRRRGQEARLRCSPMKGHSHVYWYRQLPEEGLKFMVYLQKENIIDESGMPKERFSAEFPKEGPSILRIQQVVRGDSAAYFCASSPPSGHNTGELFFGEGSRLTVL.